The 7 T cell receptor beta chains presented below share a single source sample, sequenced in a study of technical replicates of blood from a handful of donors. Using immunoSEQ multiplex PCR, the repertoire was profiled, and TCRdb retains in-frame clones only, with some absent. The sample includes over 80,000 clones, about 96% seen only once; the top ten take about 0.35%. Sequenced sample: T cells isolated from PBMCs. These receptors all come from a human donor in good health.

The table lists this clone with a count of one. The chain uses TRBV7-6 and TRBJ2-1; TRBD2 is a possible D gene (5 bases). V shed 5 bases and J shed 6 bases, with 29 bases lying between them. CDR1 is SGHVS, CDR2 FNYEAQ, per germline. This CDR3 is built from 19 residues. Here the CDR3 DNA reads TGTGCCAGCAGCCCCGAAGGTCGAGGGAGTCGAGGGCAGTTCAATGAGCAGTTCTTC. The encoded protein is CASSPEGRGSRGQFNEQFF.

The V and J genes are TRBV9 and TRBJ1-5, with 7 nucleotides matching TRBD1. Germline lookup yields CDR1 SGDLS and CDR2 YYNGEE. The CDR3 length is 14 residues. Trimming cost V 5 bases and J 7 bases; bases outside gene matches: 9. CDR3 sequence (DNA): TGTGCCAGCAGTGAGACAGGGTCAGGACAGCCCCAGCATTTT. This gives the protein CASSETGSGQPQHF.

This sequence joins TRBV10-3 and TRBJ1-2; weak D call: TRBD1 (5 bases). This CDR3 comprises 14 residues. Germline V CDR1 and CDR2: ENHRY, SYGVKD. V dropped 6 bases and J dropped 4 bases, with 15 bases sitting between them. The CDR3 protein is CAIREVDRPYGYTF. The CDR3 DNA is TGTGCCATCAGGGAGGTTGACAGACCCTATGGCTACACCTTC.

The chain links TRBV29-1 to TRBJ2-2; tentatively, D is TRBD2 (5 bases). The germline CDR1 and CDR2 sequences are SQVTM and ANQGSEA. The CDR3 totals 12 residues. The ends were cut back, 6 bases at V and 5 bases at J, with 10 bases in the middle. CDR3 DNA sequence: TGCAGCGTCCTTGAGGGAACCGGGGAGCTGTTTTTT. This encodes CSVLEGTGELFF.

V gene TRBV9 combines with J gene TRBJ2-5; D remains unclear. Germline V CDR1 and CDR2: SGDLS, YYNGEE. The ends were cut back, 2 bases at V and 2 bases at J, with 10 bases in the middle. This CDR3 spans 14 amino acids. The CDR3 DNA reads TGTGCCAGCAGCGTGAAGCCATGGCAAGAGACCCAGTACTTC. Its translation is CASSVKPWQETQYF.

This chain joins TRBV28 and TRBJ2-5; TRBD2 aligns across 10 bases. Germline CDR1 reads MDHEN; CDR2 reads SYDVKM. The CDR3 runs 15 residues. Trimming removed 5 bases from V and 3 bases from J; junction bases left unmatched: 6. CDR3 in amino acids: CASSVLAGKKETQYF. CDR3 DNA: TGTGCCAGCAGTGTACTAGCGGGAAAAAAAGAGACCCAGTACTTC.

CDR3 sequence (DNA): TGTGCCAGCAGGGTTGCGGGAGGAGGGGAGCAGTACTTC. Residues: CASRVAGGGEQYF. The chain couples TRBV6-6 to TRBJ2-7; 8 bases map to TRBD2. CDR1 and CDR2 (germline): MNHNY, SVGAGI (reference sequence). Losses at the gene ends were 6 bases for V and 7 bases for J; bases not matched to a gene: 8. The CDR3 contains 13 residues.